This T cell receptor (beta chain) was captured in a study of graft-versus-host responses after intestinal transplantation. About this clone: The antigen is undetermined.

Data came from immunoSEQ multiplex PCR; TCRdb stores just in-frame clones and leaves some out. This sample has more than 95,000 clones, with about nine tenths found just once. Findings and caveats of the study: Circulating GvH clones peaking coincided with falling HvG clones soon after transplant.

V was pared by 2 bases and J by 1 base, with 4 bases of the junction left unmatched. CDR1 SGHRS and CDR2 YFSETQ come from the germline V gene. The CDR3 runs 15 residues. The TCR originated in a human donor who received an intestinal transplant. Material: unstimulated CD4+ T cells sorted from spleen or lymph node cells, obtained before intestinal transplant. V is TRBV5-1 and J is TRBJ2-7; 9 nucleotides agree with TRBD2. The CDR3 DNA reads as TGCGCCAGCAGCTTTCTAGCGGGACCATCCTACGAGCAGTACTTC. This encodes CASSFLAGPSYEQYF.